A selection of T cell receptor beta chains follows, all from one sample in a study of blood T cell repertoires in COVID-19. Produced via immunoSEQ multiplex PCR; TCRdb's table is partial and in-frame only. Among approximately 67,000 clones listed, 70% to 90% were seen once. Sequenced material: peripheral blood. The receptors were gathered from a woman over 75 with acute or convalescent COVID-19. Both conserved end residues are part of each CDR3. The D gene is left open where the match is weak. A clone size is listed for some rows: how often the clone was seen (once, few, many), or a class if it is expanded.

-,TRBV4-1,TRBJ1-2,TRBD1,CASSQETGEYGYTF
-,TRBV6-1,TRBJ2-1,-,CASSEWGGEQFF
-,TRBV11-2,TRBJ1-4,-,CASTTIRSVGKLFF
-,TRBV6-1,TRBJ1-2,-,CASSERGWGSEEDYGYTF
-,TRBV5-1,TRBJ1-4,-,CASSPQGIATNEKLFF
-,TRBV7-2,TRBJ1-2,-,CASSPPGRRINYGYTF
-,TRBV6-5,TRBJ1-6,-,CASGYGDSPLHF
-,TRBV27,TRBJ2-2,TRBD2,CASRSSGGAGTGELFF
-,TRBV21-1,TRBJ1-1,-,CPYRAEDFPNTEAFF
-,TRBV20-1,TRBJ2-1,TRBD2,CSASGDLLAGRTYNEQFF
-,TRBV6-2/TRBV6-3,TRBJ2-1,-,CASRPPRASYNEQFF
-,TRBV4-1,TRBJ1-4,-,CASGQQGGLVEKLFF
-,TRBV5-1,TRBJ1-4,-,CASSSARTAATNEKLFF
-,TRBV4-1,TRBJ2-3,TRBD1,CASSQGQKQGASDTQYF
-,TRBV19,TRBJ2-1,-,CASSSHGGEGYFGEQFF
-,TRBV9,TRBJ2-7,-,CASASGESYEQYF
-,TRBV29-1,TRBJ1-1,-,CSESQGNTEAFF
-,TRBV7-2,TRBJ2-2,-,CASSRGQINTGELFF
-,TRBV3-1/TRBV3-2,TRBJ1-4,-,CASRQTPEKLFF
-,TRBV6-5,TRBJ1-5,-,CASDQRLDSNQPQHF
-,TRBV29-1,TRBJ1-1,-,CSVGALNTEAFF
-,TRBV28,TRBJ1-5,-,CASSLLQGVNQPQHF
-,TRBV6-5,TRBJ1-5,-,CASSRQGSNQPQHF
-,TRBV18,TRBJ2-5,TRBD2,CASSPTTSGGETQYF
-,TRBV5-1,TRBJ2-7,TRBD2,CASSLSSGEAEQYF
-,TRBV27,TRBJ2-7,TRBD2,CASSPGASGMLYF
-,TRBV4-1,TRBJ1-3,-,CASSQSRAGNTIYF
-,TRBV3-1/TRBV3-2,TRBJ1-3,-,CASSDQGLSGNTIYF
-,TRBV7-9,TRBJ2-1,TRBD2,CASDGLAGGEQFF
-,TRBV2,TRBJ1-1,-,CASSSERTNTEAFF
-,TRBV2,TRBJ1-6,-,CASTRDIQYSPLHF
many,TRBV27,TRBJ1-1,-,CASSSGGMNTEAFF
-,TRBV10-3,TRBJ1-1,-,CAISDTQGKVKAFF